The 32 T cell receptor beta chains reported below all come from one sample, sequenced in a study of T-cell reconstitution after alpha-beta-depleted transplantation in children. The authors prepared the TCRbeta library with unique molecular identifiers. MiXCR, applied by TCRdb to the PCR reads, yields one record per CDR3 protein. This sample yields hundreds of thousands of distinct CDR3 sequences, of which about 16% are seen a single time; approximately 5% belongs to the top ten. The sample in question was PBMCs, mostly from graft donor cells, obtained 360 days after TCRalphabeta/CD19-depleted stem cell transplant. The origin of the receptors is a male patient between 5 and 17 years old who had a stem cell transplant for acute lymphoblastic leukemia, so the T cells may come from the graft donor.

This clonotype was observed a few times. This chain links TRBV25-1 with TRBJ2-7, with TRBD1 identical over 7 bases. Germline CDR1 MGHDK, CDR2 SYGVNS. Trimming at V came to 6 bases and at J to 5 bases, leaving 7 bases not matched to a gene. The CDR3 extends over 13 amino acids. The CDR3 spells CASRLTGSDEQYF. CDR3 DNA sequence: TGTGCCAGCAGGTTGACAGGGAGCGACGAGCAGTACTTC.

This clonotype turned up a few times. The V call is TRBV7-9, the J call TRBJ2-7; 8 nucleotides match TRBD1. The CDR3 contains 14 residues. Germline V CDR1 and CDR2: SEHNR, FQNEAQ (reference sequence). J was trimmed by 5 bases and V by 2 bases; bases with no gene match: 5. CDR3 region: CASSLFGTGHEQYF. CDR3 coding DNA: TGTGCCAGCAGCTTATTCGGGACAGGTCACGAGCAGTACTTC. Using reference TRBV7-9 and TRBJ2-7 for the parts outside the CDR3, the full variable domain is DTGVSQNPRHKITKRGQNVTFRCDPISEHNRLYWYRQTLGQGPEFLTYFQNEAQLEKSRLLSDRFSAERPKGSFSTLEIQRTEQGDSAMYLCASSLFGTGHEQYFGPGTRLTVT.

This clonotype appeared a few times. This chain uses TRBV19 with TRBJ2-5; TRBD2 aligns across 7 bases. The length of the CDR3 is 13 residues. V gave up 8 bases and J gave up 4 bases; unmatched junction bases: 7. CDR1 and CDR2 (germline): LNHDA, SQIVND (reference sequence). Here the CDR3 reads CASGAGVGETQYF. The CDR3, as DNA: TGTGCCAGTGGGGCGGGAGTGGGAGAGACCCAGTACTTC. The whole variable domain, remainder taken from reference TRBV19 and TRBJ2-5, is DGGITQSPKYLFRKEGQNVTLSCEQNLNHDAMYWYRQDPGQGLRLIYYSQIVNDFQKGDIAEGYSVSREKKESFPLTVTSAQKNPTAFYLCASGAGVGETQYFGPGTRLLVL.

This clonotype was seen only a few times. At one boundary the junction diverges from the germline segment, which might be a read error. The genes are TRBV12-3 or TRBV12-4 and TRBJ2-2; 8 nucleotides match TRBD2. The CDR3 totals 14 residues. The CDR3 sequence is CASRLAGRTGELFF. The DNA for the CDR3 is TGTGCCAGCAGATTAGCGGGACGGACCGGGGAGCTGTTTTTT.

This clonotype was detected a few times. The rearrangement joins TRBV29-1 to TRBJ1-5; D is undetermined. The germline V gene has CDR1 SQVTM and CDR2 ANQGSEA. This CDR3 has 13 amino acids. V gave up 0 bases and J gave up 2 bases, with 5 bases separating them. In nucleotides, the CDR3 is TGCAGCGTTGAAGAGTCGCGCAATCAGCCCCAGCATTTT. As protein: CSVEESRNQPQHF.

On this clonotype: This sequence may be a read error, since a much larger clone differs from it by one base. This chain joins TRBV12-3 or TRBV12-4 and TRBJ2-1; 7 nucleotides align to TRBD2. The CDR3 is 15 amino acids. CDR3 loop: CASSLSLAVYNKQFF. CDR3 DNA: TGTGCCAGCAGTTTAAGCCTAGCGGTCTACAATAAGCAGTTCTTC.

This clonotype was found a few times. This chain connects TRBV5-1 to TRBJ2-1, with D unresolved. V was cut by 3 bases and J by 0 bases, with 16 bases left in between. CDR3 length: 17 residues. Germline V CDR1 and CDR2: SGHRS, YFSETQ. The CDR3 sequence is CASSSGDLLYSYNEQFF. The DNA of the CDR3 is TGCGCCAGCAGCTCTGGGGATCTACTCTACTCCTACAATGAGCAGTTCTTC.

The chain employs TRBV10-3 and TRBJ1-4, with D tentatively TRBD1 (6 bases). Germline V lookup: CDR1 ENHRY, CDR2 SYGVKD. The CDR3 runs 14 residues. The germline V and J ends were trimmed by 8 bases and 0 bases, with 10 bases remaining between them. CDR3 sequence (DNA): TGTGCCATCCGCCGACAGGCAACTAATGAAAAACTGTTTTTT. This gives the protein CAIRRQATNEKLFF.

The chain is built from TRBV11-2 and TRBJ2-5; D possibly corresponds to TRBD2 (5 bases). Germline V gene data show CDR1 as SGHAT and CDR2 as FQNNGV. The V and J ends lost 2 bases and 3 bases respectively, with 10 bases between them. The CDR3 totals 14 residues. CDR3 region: CASSLSDYKETQYF. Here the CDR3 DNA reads TGTGCCAGCAGCTTAAGTGACTACAAAGAGACCCAGTACTTC.

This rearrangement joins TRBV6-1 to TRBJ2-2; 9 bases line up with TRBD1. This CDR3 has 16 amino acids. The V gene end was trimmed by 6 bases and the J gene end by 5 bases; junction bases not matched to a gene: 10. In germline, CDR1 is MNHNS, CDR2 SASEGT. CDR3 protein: CASRDYRGRGTGELFF. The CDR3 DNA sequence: TGTGCCAGCAGGGACTACAGGGGGCGAGGGACCGGGGAGCTGTTTTTT.

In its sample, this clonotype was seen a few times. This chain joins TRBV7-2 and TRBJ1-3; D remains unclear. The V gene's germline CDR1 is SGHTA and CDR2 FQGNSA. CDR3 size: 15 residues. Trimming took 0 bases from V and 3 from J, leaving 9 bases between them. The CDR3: CASSLAAGFGNTIYF. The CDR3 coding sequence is TGTGCCAGCAGCTTAGCCGCGGGCTTTGGAAACACCATATATTTT.

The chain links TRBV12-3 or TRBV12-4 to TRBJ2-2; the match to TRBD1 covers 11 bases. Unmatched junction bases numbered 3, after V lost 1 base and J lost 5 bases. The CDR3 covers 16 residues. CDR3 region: CASSLGTGGRTGELFF. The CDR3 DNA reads TGTGCCAGCAGTTTAGGGACAGGGGGCCGAACCGGGGAGCTGTTTTTT.

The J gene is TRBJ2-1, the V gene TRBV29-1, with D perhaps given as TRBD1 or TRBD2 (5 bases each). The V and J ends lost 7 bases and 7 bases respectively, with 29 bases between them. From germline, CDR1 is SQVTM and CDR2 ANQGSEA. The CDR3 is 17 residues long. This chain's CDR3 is CSAGPGRTGFPSNEQFF. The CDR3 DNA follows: TGCAGCGCCGGCCCGGGGCGAACTGGATTCCCCTCTAATGAGCAGTTCTTC.

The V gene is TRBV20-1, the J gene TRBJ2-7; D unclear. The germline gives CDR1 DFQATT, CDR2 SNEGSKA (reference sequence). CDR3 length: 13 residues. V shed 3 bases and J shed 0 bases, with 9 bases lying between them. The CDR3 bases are TGCAGTGCTAGGGAGACGGACTCCTACGAGCAGTACTTC. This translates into CSARETDSYEQYF.

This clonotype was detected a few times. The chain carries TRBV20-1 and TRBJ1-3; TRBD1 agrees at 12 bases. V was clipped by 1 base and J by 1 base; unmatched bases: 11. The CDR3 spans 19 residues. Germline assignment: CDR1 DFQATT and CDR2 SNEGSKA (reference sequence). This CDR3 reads CSARAIPGQGARSGNTIYF. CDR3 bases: TGCAGTGCTAGAGCCATCCCGGGACAGGGGGCTCGATCTGGAAACACCATATATTTT.

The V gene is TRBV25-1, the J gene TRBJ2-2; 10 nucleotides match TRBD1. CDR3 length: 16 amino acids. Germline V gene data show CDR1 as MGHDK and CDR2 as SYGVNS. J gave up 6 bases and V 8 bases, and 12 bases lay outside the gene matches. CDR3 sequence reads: CASSHWTGGYAGELFF. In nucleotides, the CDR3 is TGTGCCAGCTCTCACTGGACAGGGGGTTATGCCGGGGAGCTGTTTTTT.

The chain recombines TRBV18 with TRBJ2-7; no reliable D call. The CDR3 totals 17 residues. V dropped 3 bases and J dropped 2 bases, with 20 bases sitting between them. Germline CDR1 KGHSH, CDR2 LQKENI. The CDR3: CASSPVNRPTTTYEQYF. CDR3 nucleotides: TGTGCCAGCTCACCGGTAAACCGCCCAACTACCACCTACGAGCAGTACTTC.

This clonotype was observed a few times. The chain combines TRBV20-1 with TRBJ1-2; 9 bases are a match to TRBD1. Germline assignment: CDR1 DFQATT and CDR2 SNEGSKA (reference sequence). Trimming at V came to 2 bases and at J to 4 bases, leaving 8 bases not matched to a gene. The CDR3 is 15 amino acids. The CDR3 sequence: CSARKGQGPFYGYTF. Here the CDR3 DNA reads TGCAGTGCTAGAAAGGGACAGGGCCCTTTCTATGGCTACACCTTC.

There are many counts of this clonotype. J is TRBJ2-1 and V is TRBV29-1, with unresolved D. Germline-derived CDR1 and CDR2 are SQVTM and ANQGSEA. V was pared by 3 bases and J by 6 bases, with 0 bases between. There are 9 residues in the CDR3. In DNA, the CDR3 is TGCAGCGTTGACAATGAGCAGTTCTTC. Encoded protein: CSVDNEQFF.

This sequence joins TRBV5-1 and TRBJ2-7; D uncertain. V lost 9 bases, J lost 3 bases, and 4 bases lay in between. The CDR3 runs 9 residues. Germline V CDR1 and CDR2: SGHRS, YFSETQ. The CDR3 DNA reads TGCGCCAACTTCTACGAGCAGTACTTC. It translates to CANFYEQYF.

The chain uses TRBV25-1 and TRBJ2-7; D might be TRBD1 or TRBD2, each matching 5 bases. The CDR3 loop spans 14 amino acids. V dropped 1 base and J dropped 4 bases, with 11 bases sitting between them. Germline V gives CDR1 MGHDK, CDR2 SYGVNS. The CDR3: CASSEFAGTYEQYF. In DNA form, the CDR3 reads TGTGCCAGCAGTGAATTCGCAGGGACGTACGAGCAGTACTTC.

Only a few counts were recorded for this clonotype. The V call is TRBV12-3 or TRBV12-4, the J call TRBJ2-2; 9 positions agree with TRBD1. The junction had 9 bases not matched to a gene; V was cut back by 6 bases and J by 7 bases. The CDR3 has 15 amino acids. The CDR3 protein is CASRLQGASGGELFF. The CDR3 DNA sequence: TGTGCCAGCAGGTTACAGGGGGCATCGGGCGGGGAGCTGTTTTTT.

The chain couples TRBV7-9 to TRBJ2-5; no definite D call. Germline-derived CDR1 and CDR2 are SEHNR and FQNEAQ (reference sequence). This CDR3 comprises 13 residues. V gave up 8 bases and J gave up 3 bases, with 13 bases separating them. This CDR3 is CASRRGVEETQYF. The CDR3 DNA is TGTGCCAGCCGTCGAGGAGTTGAAGAGACCCAGTACTTC.

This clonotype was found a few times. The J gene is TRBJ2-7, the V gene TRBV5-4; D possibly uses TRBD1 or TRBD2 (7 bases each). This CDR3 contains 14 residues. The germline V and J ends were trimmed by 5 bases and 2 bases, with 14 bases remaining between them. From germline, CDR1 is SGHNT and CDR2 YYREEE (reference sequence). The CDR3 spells CASRGGTEAYEQYF. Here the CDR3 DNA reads TGTGCCAGCAGGGGGGGGACAGAAGCCTACGAGCAGTACTTC.

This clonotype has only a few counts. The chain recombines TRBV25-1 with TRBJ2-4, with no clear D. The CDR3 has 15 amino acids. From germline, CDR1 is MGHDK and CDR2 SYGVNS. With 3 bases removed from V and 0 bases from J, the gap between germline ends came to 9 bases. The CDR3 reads CASSDHIRAKNIQYF. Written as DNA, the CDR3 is TGTGCCAGCAGTGACCACATCAGAGCCAAAAACATTCAGTACTTC.

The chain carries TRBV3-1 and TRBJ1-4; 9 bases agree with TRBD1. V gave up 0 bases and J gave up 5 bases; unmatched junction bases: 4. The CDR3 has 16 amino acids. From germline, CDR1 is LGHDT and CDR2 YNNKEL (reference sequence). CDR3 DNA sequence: TGTGCCAGCAGCCAAGAAGTGGGGACAGGGAATGAAAAACTGTTTTTT. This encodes CASSQEVGTGNEKLFF.

The CDR3 region has the DNA TGTGCCAGCAGCTTTGGTCGGCAGGGAGCCTACGAGCAGTACTTC. Residues: CASSFGRQGAYEQYF. V gene TRBV11-1 combines with J gene TRBJ2-7, with D perhaps given as TRBD1 or TRBD2 (5 bases each). Germline values: CDR1 SGHAT, CDR2 FQDESV (reference sequence). The CDR3 sequence is 15 residues long. V was clipped by 3 bases and J by 2 bases, with 14 bases between them.

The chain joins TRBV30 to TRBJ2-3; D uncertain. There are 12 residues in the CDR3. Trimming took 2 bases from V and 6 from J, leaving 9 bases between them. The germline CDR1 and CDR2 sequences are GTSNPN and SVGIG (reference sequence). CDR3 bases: TGTGCCTGGAGTCTAACGTACGATACGCAGTATTTT. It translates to CAWSLTYDTQYF.

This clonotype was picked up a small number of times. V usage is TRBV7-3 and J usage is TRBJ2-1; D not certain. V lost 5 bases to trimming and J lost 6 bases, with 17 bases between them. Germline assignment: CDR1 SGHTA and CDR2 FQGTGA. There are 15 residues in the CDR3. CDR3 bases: TGTGCCAGCAGCCTTTTGTTCGGGTCGCGCAATGAGCAGTTCTTC. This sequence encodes CASSLLFGSRNEQFF.

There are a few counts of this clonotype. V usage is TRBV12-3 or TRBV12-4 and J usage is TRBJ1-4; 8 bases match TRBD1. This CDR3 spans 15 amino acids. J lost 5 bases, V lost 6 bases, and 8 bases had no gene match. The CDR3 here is CASRSRQGFNEKLFF. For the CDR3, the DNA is TGTGCCAGCAGGTCCAGACAGGGGTTCAATGAAAAACTGTTTTTT.

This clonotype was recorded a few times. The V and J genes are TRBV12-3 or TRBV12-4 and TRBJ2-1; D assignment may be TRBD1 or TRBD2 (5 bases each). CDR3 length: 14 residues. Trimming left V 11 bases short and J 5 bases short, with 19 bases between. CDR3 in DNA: TGTGCCTTTCCTTCCGGGACCGTGCACAATGAGCAGTTCTTC. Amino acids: CAFPSGTVHNEQFF.

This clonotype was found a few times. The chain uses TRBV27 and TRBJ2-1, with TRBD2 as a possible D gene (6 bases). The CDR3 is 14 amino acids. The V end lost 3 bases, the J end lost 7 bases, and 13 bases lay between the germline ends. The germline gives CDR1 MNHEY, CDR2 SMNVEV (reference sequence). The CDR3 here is CASSFQTSNNEQFF. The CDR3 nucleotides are TGTGCCAGCAGTTTCCAGACTAGTAATAATGAGCAGTTCTTC.